The clone carrying this T cell receptor (beta chain) was counted at least ten times. Its antigen is as yet unknown. This sample stems from a study of T cell repertoires in cytomegalovirus infection. Study information: CMV infection plus the matching HLA type was flagged by public TCR beta signatures.

MiXCR was run by TCRdb on the reads, yielding one entry per CDR3 protein. In the table there are some 440,000 distinct CDR3 sequences, roughly 30% of which are singletons. CDR1 and CDR2 (germline): SEHNR, FQNEAQ (reference sequence). This CDR3 is built from 15 residues. V was pared by 4 bases and J by 2 bases, with 14 bases between. Study-wide results and caveats: HLA-C-restricted TCR beta clonotypes specific for CMV led the ex vivo response. The cumulative frequency of public TCR beta families identified carriers of CMV plus the relevant HLA.

The TCR was taken from a human donor in good health (CMV status not recorded). Some clones in this sample may be carry-over from other donors' samples. The chain joins TRBV7-9 to TRBJ2-5; the D gene is possibly TRBD2 (5 bases). The sequenced sample was PBMCs. CDR3 bases: TGTGCCAGCAGCTCCCTAGCTGGCGGTCAAGAGACCCAGTACTTC. Translating it yields CASSSLAGGQETQYF.